This entry is about one T cell receptor beta chain. This sample is part of a study of blood T cell repertoires in COVID-19. Study background: The United States, Italy and Spain were the sources of the acute and convalescent COVID-19 samples.

CDR3 length: 14 residues. Germline-derived CDR1 and CDR2 are WSHSY and SAAADI. V gave up 0 bases and J gave up 5 bases, with 8 bases separating them. Repertoires were generated with immunoSEQ multiplex PCR, while TCRdb's copy carries only in-frame clones and drops some. The table has fewer than 300,000 clones, around nine tenths seen once. The sample taken for sequencing was PBMCs or T cells enriched from blood (not recorded which). The chain is built from TRBV10-2 and TRBJ2-1; no clear D gene. This receptor was taken from a woman in her 30s who had recovered from COVID-19. CDR3 in amino acids: CASSESGTHNEQFF. The CDR3 DNA is TGCGCCAGCAGTGAGTCGGGCACGCACAATGAGCAGTTCTTC.